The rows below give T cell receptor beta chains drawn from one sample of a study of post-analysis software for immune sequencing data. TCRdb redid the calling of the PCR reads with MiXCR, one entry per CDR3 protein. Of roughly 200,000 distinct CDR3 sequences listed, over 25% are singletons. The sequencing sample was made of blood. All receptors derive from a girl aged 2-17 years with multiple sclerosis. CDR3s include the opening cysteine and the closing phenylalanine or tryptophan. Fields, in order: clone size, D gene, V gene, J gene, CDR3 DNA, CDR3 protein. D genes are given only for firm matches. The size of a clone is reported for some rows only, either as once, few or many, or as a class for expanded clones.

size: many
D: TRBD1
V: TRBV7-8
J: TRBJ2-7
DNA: TGTGCCAGCAGCTTAGTCGGACAGGGTCCCTCCTACGAGCAGTACTTC
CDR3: CASSLVGQGPSYEQYF

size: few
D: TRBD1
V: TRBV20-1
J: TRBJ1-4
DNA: TGCAGTGCTAGAACCTACAGGGGCGGAAAACTGTTTTTT
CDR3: CSARTYRGGKLFF

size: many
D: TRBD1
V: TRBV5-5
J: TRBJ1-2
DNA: TGTGCCAGCAGCTTGGGGTTAGGGGGCGACTATGGCTACACCTTC
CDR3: CASSLGLGGDYGYTF

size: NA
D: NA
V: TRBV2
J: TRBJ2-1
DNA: TGTGCCAGCAGTGAATTCGACTCTAACTACAATGAGCAGTTCTTC
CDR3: CASSEFDSNYNEQFF

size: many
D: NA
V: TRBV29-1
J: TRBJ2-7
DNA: TGCAGCGCCCTGAAGGTTAGCGGATCCTACGAGCAGTACTTC
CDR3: CSALKVSGSYEQYF

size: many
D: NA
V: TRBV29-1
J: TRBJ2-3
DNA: TGCAGCGCCCGGTGGGGGGCCGTAGATACGCAGTATTTT
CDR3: CSARWGAVDTQYF

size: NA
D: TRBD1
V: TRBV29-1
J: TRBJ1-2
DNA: TGCAGCGCCGCCGGGACAGGGGCGTTGGGCCATGGCTACACCTTC
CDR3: CSAAGTGALGHGYTF

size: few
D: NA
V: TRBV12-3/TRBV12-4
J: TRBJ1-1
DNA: TGTGCCAGCAGGCCGGGACACATGAACACTGAAGCTTTCTTT
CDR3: CASRPGHMNTEAFF

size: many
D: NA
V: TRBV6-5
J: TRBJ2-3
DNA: TGTGCCAGCCAAACCGAGCTACGAGCCGCAGATACGCAGTATTTT
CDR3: CASQTELRAADTQYF

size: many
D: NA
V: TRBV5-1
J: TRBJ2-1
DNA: TGCGCCAGCAGCTTGGTTGACAGCTCCTACAATGAGCAGTTCTTC
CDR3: CASSLVDSSYNEQFF

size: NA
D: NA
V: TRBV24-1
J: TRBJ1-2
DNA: TGTGCCACCAGTGATTTGGATGGGACCTATGGCTACACCTTC
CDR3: CATSDLDGTYGYTF

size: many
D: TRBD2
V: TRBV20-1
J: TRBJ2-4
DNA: TGCAGTGCTAGAGACCCCTCGGGGGGTTTTAAAAACATTCAGTACTTC
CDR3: CSARDPSGGFKNIQYF

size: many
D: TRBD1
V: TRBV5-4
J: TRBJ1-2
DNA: TGTGCCAGCAGCTTCGGACAGGGACGCGATGGCTACACCTTC
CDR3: CASSFGQGRDGYTF

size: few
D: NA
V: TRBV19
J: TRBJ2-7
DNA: TGTGCCAGTAGTATATGGGCAGGGGCCGATACCTACGAGCAGTACTTC
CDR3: CASSIWAGADTYEQYF

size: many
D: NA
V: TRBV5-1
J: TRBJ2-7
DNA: TGCGCCAGCAGCTCTCAATACGAGCAGTACTTC
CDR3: CASSSQYEQYF

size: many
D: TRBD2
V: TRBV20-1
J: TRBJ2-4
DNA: TGCAGTGCCAGGGGCGGGAGGGCCAGCTTAATAACCAAAAACATTCAGTACTTC
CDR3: CSARGGRASLITKNIQYF

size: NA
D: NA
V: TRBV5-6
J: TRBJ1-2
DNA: TGTGCCAGCAGCTTGGCCGCCGGTCCTGAGGCCTATGACTACACCTTC
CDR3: CASSLAAGPEAYDYTF

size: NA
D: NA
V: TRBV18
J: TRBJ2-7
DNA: TGTGCCAGCTCACCCGAATTCGGTCCCTACGAGCAGTACTTC
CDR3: CASSPEFGPYEQYF

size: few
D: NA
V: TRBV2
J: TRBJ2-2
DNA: TGTGCCAGCAGTGACCCCACCGGGGAGCTGTTTTTT
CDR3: CASSDPTGELFF

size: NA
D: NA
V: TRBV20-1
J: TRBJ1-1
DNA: TGCAGTGCTCCGGGGGTGATGAACACTGAAGCTTTCTTT
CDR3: CSAPGVMNTEAFF

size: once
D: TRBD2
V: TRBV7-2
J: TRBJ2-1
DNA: TGTGCCAGCAGCTTAGTGCCCAGCGGGGGGTATAGTGAGCAGTTCTTC
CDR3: CASSLVPSGGYSEQFF

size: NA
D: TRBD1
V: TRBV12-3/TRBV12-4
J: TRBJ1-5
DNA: TGTGCCAGCAGTTTAGGACAGGGGATGGGTCAGCCCCAGCATTTT
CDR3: CASSLGQGMGQPQHF

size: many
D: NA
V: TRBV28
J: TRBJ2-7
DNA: TGTGCCAGCAGTACCCCCGGGGATGGGGAGCAGTACTTC
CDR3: CASSTPGDGEQYF

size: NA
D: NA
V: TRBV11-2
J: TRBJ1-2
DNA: TGTGCCAGCATCCCTGGGGGCAGGCGAGCTAACTATGGCTACACCTTC
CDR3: CASIPGGRRANYGYTF

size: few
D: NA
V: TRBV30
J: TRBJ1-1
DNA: TGTGCCTGTGCAGGAAACACTGAAGCTTTCTTT
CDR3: CACAGNTEAFF

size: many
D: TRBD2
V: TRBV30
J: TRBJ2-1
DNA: TGTGCCTGGAGTAGCGGACTAGCGAATACTGAGCAGTTCTTC
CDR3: CAWSSGLANTEQFF

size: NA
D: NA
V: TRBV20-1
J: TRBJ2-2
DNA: TGCAGTGCTAGAGTCAGGGGTACAGCAACGGGCGGGGAGCTGTTTTTT
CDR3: CSARVRGTATGGELFF

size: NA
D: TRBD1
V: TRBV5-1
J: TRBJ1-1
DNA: TGCGCCGGCAGGGCTCAGGGGGCATCGGGGGAAGCTTTCTTT
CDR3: CAGRAQGASGEAFF

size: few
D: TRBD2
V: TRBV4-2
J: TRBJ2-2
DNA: TGTGCCACCAGAGCGGGGGAAGGTTTGGGGGAGCTGTTTTTT
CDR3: CATRAGEGLGELFF

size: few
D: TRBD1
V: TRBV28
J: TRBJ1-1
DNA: TGTGCCAGCAGTAACGACAGGGCGAACACTGAAGCTTTCTTT
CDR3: CASSNDRANTEAFF

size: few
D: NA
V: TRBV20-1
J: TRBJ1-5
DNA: TGCAGTGCTAGTGACCGGGGTGGACAGCCCCAGCATTTT
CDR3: CSASDRGGQPQHF

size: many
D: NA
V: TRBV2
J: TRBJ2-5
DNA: TGTGCCAGCAACCCTAACCCACAGGGTTTTGGGGAAGACCAAGAGACCCAGTACTTC
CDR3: CASNPNPQGFGEDQETQYF

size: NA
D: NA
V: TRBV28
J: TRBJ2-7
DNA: TGTGCCAGCAGTTCCGCGCTCGAAGCAACCTCGTACGAGCAGTACTTC
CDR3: CASSSALEATSYEQYF

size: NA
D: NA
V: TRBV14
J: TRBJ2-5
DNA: TGTGCCAGCAGCCAAGGTGCACGGGGGGAGACCCAGTACTTC
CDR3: CASSQGARGETQYF

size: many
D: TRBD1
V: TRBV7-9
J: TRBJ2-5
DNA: TGTGCCAGCAGCCGCGACAGGGTTCGGGAGACCCAGTACTTC
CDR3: CASSRDRVRETQYF

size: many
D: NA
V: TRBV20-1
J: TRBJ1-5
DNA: TGCAGTGCAGTCCGGACAGAAAATAGCAATCAGCCCCAGCATTTT
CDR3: CSAVRTENSNQPQHF

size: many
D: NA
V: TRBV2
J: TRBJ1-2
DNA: TGTGCCAGCAGTGAAGGGAAAGGCTATGGCTACACCTTC
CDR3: CASSEGKGYGYTF

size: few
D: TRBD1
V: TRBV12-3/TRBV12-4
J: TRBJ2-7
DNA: TGTGCCAGCAGTAATAAGGACAGGGGGGTCTACGAGCAGTACTTC
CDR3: CASSNKDRGVYEQYF

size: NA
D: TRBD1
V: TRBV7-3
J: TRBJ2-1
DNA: TGTGCCAGCAGCTTCGGACAGGGGGAGACCCCGTTCTTC
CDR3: CASSFGQGETPFF

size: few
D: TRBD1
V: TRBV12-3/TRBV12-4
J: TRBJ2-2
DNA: TGTGCCAGCAGGCTCTTCGGGACAGGGAGGGACGGGGAGCTGTTTTTT
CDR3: CASRLFGTGRDGELFF

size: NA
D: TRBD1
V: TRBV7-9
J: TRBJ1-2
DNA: TGTGCCAGCAGAAAAGACAGGGGACCATCCTATGGCTACACCTTC
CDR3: CASRKDRGPSYGYTF

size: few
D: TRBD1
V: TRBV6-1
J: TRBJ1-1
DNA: TGTGCCAGCAGGACAGGGCCACCTAAGAACACTGAAGCTTTCTTT
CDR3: CASRTGPPKNTEAFF

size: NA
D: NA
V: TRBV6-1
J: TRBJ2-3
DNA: TGTGCCAGCAGTGAATTTTTCGGGAATACGCAGTATTTT
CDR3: CASSEFFGNTQYF

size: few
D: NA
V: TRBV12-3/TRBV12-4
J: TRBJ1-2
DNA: TGTGCCAGCAATTTATCAGCAAAACATGGCTACACCTTC
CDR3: CASNLSAKHGYTF

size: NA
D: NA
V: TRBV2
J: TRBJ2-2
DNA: TGTGCCACCACGCCCGGGGACACCTCCACCGGGGAGCTGTTTTTT
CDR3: CATTPGDTSTGELFF

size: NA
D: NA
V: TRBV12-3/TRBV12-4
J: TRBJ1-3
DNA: TGTGCCAGCAGGTCCCCTCACAGCTCCGGGAGGGGAAACACCATATATTTT
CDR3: CASRSPHSSGRGNTIYF

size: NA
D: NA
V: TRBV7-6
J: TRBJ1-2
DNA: TGTGCCAGCAGCCCAACGTCGGACAGACCCCTCACCTTC
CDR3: CASSPTSDRPLTF

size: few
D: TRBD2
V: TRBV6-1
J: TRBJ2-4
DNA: TGTGCCAGCAGGGACCGTGGGACTAGTACTAGGGTGCAGTACTTC
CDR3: CASRDRGTSTRVQYF

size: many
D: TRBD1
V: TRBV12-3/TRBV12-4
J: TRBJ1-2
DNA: TGTGCCAGCAGTCGGACAGGGGGAAGCAACTATGGCTACACCTTC
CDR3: CASSRTGGSNYGYTF

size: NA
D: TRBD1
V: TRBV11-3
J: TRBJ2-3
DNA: TGTGCCAGCAGCCAAGGACAGGGTCAAGCAGATACGCAGTATTTT
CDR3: CASSQGQGQADTQYF

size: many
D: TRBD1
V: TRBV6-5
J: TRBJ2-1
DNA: TGTGCCAGCAGGTGGGCAGGGGGCAATGAGCAGTTCTTC
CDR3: CASRWAGGNEQFF

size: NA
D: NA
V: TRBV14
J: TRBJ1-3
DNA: TGTGCCAGCAGCCAAGATTCGGGGACCGGTCGCACCATATATTTT
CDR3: CASSQDSGTGRTIYF

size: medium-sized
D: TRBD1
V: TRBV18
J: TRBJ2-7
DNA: TGTGCCAGCTCAACCGGGACAGGGCCCTACGAGCAGTACTTC
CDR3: CASSTGTGPYEQYF

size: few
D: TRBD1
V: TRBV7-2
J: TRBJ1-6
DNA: TGTGCCAGCAGCCGTACGGACAGGGCTAATTCACCCCTCCACTTT
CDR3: CASSRTDRANSPLHF

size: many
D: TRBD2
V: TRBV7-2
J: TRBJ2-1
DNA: TGTGCCAGCAGCTTATTTGTGGCTAGCGGGAGTAGCTACAATGAGCAGTTCTTC
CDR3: CASSLFVASGSSYNEQFF

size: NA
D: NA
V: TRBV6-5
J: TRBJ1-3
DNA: TGTGCCAGCAGTTATCGGCGGTCCTCTGGAAACACCATATATTTT
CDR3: CASSYRRSSGNTIYF

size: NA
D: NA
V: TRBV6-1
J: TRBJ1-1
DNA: TGTGCCAGCAGGCCCAGAGAGACGAACACTGAAACTTTCTTT
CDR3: CASRPRETNTETFF